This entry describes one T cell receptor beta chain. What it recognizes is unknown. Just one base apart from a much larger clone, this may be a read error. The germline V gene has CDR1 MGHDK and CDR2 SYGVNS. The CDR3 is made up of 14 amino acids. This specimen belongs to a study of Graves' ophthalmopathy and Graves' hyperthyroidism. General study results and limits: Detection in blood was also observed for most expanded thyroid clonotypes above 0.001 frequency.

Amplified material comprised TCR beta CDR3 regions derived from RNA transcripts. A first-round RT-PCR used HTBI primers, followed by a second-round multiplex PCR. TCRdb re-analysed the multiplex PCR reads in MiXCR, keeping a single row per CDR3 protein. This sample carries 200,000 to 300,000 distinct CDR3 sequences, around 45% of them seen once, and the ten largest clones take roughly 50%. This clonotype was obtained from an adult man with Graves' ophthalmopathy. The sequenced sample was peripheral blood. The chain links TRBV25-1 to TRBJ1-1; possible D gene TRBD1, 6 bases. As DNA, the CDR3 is TGTGCCAGCAGGTCCAGGGGTATGAACACTGAAGCTCTCTTT. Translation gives CASRSRGMNTEALF.